This TCR beta chain came from a study of T cell responses to AZD1222 COVID-19 vaccine. Study-wide findings and caveats: CD4 TCRs associated with vaccination spanned spike, dominating at 160-218 and 743-854. Close to half of spike-specific TCRs reportedly recognize unmutated variant regions. At baseline, seropositivity was found in only six or seven AZD1222 recipients.

Profiling relied on immunoSEQ multiplex PCR, and the TCRdb table lists in-frame clones only, not all of them. The sample lists under 200,000 clones, roughly 88% seen once, with approximately 0.97% in the top ten. A word on this clone: Its target is not known.

Sequenced here: peripheral blood, sampled on day 0 of AZD1222 vaccination. The receptor was derived from an adult in good health.

CDR3 nucleotide sequence: TGTGCCAGCAGCCCCCTCACAGGACTCTCTAGCACAGATACGCAGTATTTT. Translating it yields CASSPLTGLSSTDTQYF. The V call is TRBV14, the J call TRBJ2-3, with D tentatively TRBD1 or TRBD2 (5 bases each). This CDR3 region has 17 residues. Germline CDR1 reads SGHDN; CDR2 reads FVKESK. V was pared by 4 bases and J by 0 bases, with 17 bases between.